One and the same sample provided the 31 T cell receptor beta chains below, sequenced in a study of blood T cells in healthy people across ages. The authors ran a second PCR of 7 to 11 cycles using a sample-barcoded 5' primer and a J-beta primer mix. TCRdb reprocessed the 5' RACE reads via MiXCR and lists one record per CDR3 protein. The table records approximately 800,000 distinct CDR3 sequences, about 25% of them present only once. In addition, the sample was reused for a study of T cells of mothers and their children.

The sample comprised blood. These receptors originate from a boy younger than 18 in good health.

The chain combines TRBV2 with TRBJ2-5; the match to TRBD1 covers 8 bases. TRBJ2-1 explains the end of the DNA better; the J call may be wrong. The CDR3 is made up of 15 amino acids. The germline V gene has CDR1 SNHLY and CDR2 FYNNEI. For the CDR3, the DNA is TGTGCCAGCAATCCGGGACAGGCTACCTACAATGAGCAGTTCTTC. Protein sequence: CASNPGQATYNEQFF.

This clonotype was detected only a few times. The chain combines TRBV6-2 or TRBV6-3 with TRBJ2-7; no reliable D call. V lost 7 bases, J lost 7 bases, and 14 bases lay in between. The CDR3 length is 12 residues. Germline CDR1 reads MNHEY; CDR2 reads SVGEGT. Here the CDR3 reads CASTTERREQYF. As DNA, the CDR3 is TGTGCCAGCACGACTGAACGCCGGGAGCAGTACTTC.

This rearrangement joins TRBV28 to TRBJ2-3; 10 bases are shared with TRBD2. The CDR3 spans 16 residues. Germline V gives CDR1 MDHEN, CDR2 SYDVKM. Losses at the gene ends were 5 bases for V and 4 bases for J; bases not matched to a gene: 9. CDR3 DNA sequence: TGTGCCAGCAGTCCCCTAGCGGGAGTGTTTGCAGATACGCAGTATTTT. Translation gives CASSPLAGVFADTQYF.

The table lists this clonotype with a few counts. CDR3 loop: CSARPGAGEKLFF. DNA for the CDR3: TGCAGTGCTAGGCCAGGGGCGGGGGAAAAACTGTTTTTT. The rearrangement links TRBV20-1 to TRBJ1-4; possibly TRBD1 for D (6 bases). In germline, CDR1 is DFQATT, CDR2 SNEGSKA (reference sequence). CDR3 length: 13 amino acids. The germline V and J ends were trimmed by 3 bases and 8 bases, with 13 bases remaining between them.

This clonotype was detected only a few times. For the CDR3, the DNA is TGCGCCAGCAGCCCCCTGGAGAGCGGGGATCCCTACAATGAGCAGTTCTTC. This encodes CASSPLESGDPYNEQFF. The V gene is TRBV4-3, the J gene TRBJ2-1; 7 nucleotides agree with TRBD2. Germline V gene sequence: CDR1 LGHNA, CDR2 YSLEER. The CDR3 is 17 residues long. Trimming took 4 bases from V and 2 from J; bases not matched to a gene: 11.

The V gene is TRBV29-1, the J gene TRBJ2-3; 8 positions match TRBD2. The V and J ends lost 3 bases and 3 bases, in that order; junction bases with no gene match: 8. Germline V gene sequence: CDR1 SQVTM, CDR2 ANQGSEA. The length of the CDR3 is 15 residues. CDR3 residues: CSVDDPERETDTQYF. In nucleotides, the CDR3 is TGCAGCGTTGATGACCCGGAGCGGGAGACAGATACGCAGTATTTT.

The genes are TRBV7-9 and TRBJ2-4, with 9 bases identical to TRBD1. The CDR3 sequence is 17 residues long. Trimming removed 5 bases from V and 7 bases from J; junction bases left unmatched: 15. Looked up from germline, CDR1 is SEHNR and CDR2 is FQNEAQ (reference sequence). As DNA, the CDR3 is TGTGCCAGCAGCCCAACCAGCCTCCGGGACAGGGACAACATTCAGTACTTC. It encodes CASSPTSLRDRDNIQYF.

This clonotype came up a few times. The V and J genes are TRBV7-3 and TRBJ2-1, with 7 bases aligning to TRBD2. From germline, CDR1 is SGHTA and CDR2 FQGTGA. This CDR3 has 15 amino acids. The ends lost 3 bases at V and 4 bases at J; junction bases unmatched: 6. The CDR3 loop is CASSFGGGPYNEQFF. CDR3 in DNA: TGTGCCAGCAGCTTTGGGGGAGGGCCGTACAATGAGCAGTTCTTC.

This clonotype was detected only a few times. The chain combines TRBV6-4 with TRBJ2-5; 11 bases line up with TRBD2. The ends lost 0 bases at V and 2 bases at J; junction bases unmatched: 5. Germline V CDR1 and CDR2: MRHNA, SNTAGT. This CDR3 comprises 17 residues. DNA of the CDR3: TGTGCCAGCAGTGACTCGTGGGGACTAGCGGTACAAGAGACCCAGTACTTC. Residues: CASSDSWGLAVQETQYF.

The chain carries TRBV7-9 and TRBJ1-1; 7 nucleotides align to TRBD1. The germline CDR1 and CDR2 sequences are SEHNR and FQNEAQ (reference sequence). The CDR3 is 15 residues long. V shed 5 bases and J 1 base; nucleotides not matched to a gene: 7. The CDR3 here is CASSATGAPNTEAFF. The DNA for the CDR3 is TGTGCCAGCAGCGCTACAGGGGCCCCGAACACTGAAGCTTTCTTT.

The chain uses TRBV10-2 and TRBJ1-1; TRBD1 matches at 8 bases. Germline V CDR1 and CDR2: WSHSY, SAAADI. V dropped 2 bases and J dropped 5; count of bases not matched to a gene: 4. CDR3 length equals 14 residues. The CDR3 spells CASSETDRGTEAFF. CDR3 coding DNA: TGCGCCAGCAGTGAGACCGACAGGGGAACTGAAGCTTTCTTT.

This clonotype occurred a few times. The chain joins TRBV7-2 to TRBJ2-5; D gene uncertain. The germline V gene has CDR1 SGHTA and CDR2 FQGNSA. The CDR3 is 14 amino acids. The V and J ends lost 0 bases and 2 bases respectively, with 7 bases between them. The CDR3 spells CASSLARHQETQYF. In DNA form, the CDR3 reads TGTGCCAGCAGCTTAGCTCGTCATCAAGAGACCCAGTACTTC. Full variable domain (remainder filled in from reference TRBV7-2 and TRBJ2-5): GAGVSQSPSNKVTEKGKDVELRCDPISGHTALYWYRQSLGQGLEFLIYFQGNSAPDKSGLPSDRFSAERTGGSVSTLTIQRTQQEDSAVYLCASSLARHQETQYFGPGTRLLVL.

This clonotype was seen only a few times. The J gene is TRBJ2-3, the V gene TRBV18; the match to TRBD1 covers 7 bases. This CDR3 comprises 14 residues. The junction had 5 bases not matched to a gene; V was cut back by 4 bases and J by 4 bases. Germline V gene data show CDR1 as KGHSH and CDR2 as LQKENI. The CDR3 DNA reads as TGTGCCAGCTCACTTCGGACAGGAGCAGATACGCAGTATTTT. Translating it yields CASSLRTGADTQYF.

The chain uses TRBV20-1 and TRBJ2-1; D perhaps matches TRBD2 (7 bases). V gave up 0 bases and J gave up 7 bases, with 16 bases separating them. The CDR3 has 15 residues. Germline lookup yields CDR1 DFQATT and CDR2 SNEGSKA (reference sequence). CDR3: CSARDWGGPANEQFF. Written as DNA, the CDR3 is TGCAGTGCTAGAGATTGGGGGGGCCCTGCGAATGAGCAGTTCTTC.

Only a few counts were recorded for this clonotype. The chain carries TRBV29-1 and TRBJ2-6, with 9 bases identical to TRBD2. V gave up 4 bases and J gave up 4 bases; unmatched junction bases: 14. This CDR3 region has 18 residues. Germline lookup yields CDR1 SQVTM and CDR2 ANQGSEA. The CDR3 loop reads CSVAGDSSGGSGANVLTF. The CDR3 nucleotides read TGCAGCGTTGCTGGGGACAGTAGCGGGGGCTCAGGGGCCAACGTCCTGACTTTC.

The V call is TRBV29-1, the J call TRBJ1-1; D is uncertain. Germline assignment: CDR1 SQVTM and CDR2 ANQGSEA. The germline V and J ends were trimmed by 5 bases and 1 base, with 14 bases remaining between them. The CDR3 runs to 14 residues. In nucleotides, the CDR3 is TGCAGCGTTTGGATACGGACGGGGAACACTGAAGCTTTCTTT. Its translation is CSVWIRTGNTEAFF.

V is TRBV25-1 and J is TRBJ1-4, with D possibly being TRBD1 (5 bases). The CDR3 consists of 17 residues. Germline CDR1 reads MGHDK; CDR2 reads SYGVNS. The V and J ends lost 3 bases and 2 bases respectively, with 16 bases between them. The CDR3 coding sequence is TGTGCCAGCAGTGACACCCGACGTGGGGCCACTAATGAAAAACTGTTTTTT. Amino acids: CASSDTRRGATNEKLFF.

The chain recombines TRBV5-1 with TRBJ2-3; perhaps TRBD1 as D (6 bases). CDR3 size: 16 residues. The V gene lost 4 bases and the J gene lost 4 bases, with 19 bases spanning the gap. Germline assignment: CDR1 SGHRS and CDR2 YFSETQ. CDR3 loop: CASSLQGPPSPDTQYF. Written as DNA, the CDR3 is TGCGCCAGCAGCCTACAGGGTCCCCCCAGCCCAGATACGCAGTATTTT.

This chain joins TRBV29-1 and TRBJ2-5, with D unresolved. The CDR3 extends over 12 amino acids. V was trimmed by 8 bases and J by 4 bases, leaving 14 bases between them. Germline V CDR1 and CDR2: SQVTM, ANQGSEA. CDR3 residues: CSSWAGAETQYF. CDR3 nucleotide sequence: TGCAGCTCATGGGCCGGTGCAGAGACCCAGTACTTC. Based on the CDR3 plus reference TRBV29-1 and TRBJ2-5, the full variable domain is SAVISQKPSRDICQRGTSLTIQCQVDSQVTMMFWYRQQPGQSLTLIATANQGSEATYESGFVIDKFPISRPNLTFSTLTVSNMSPEDSSIYLCSSWAGAETQYFGPGTRLLVL.

The chain combines TRBV6-2 or TRBV6-3 with TRBJ1-5; D remains unclear. The length of the CDR3 is 15 residues. Germline V gene lookup returns CDR1 MNHEY and CDR2 SVGEGT. V lost 0 bases to trimming and J lost 1 base, with 7 bases between them. CDR3 protein: CASSYSSRSNQPQHF. CDR3 bases: TGTGCCAGCAGTTACTCGAGTCGGAGCAATCAGCCCCAGCATTTT.

The CDR3 sequence is CASSPFSLGSSSGNTIYF. As DNA, the CDR3 is TGTGCCAGCAGCCCTTTCTCGTTGGGGTCGAGCTCTGGAAACACCATATATTTT. This sequence joins TRBV5-5 and TRBJ1-3; no clear D gene. This CDR3 comprises 18 residues. Trimming stripped 4 bases from V and 0 bases from J, with 20 bases between. Germline V CDR1 and CDR2: SGHKS, YYEKEE (reference sequence). Complete variable domain (other parts from reference TRBV5-5 and TRBJ1-3): DAGVTQSPTHLIKTRGQQVTLRCSPISGHKSVSWYQQVLGQGPQFIFQYYEKEERGRGNFPDRFSARQFPNYSSELNVNALLLGDSALYLCASSPFSLGSSSGNTIYFGEGSWLTVV.

This clonotype has only a few counts. The rearrangement joins TRBV12-3 or TRBV12-4 to TRBJ2-1; 13 bases fit TRBD2. The CDR3 consists of 16 residues. V was clipped by 5 bases and J by 7 bases; unmatched bases: 8. Here the CDR3 DNA reads TGTGCCAGCAGTCCCCTCAGGACTAGCGGGAGAAATGAGCAGTTCTTC. This encodes CASSPLRTSGRNEQFF.

This clonotype has a count of ten or more. The genes are TRBV7-2 and TRBJ2-1; D unclear. This CDR3 is 17 amino acids long. The V end lost 5 bases, the J end lost 5 bases, and 22 bases lay between the germline ends. Germline CDR1 and CDR2: SGHTA and FQGNSA. DNA of the CDR3: TGTGCCAGCAGCCGTACATCTGGCAGGATAAGCGACAATGAGCAGTTCTTC. This codes for CASSRTSGRISDNEQFF.

The chain is built from TRBV12-3 or TRBV12-4 and TRBJ2-2, with 8 nucleotides matching TRBD2. This CDR3 is built from 15 residues. V shed 4 bases, J shed 4 bases, and the junction held 5 bases outside the gene matches. The CDR3 sequence: CASSSGSGITGELFF. CDR3 nucleotides: TGTGCCAGCAGTTCCGGTAGCGGGATCACCGGGGAGCTGTTTTTT.

This clonotype was counted a few times. The genes are TRBV7-2 and TRBJ2-5, with D perhaps matching TRBD2 (6 bases). The end of the DNA aligns better with TRBJ2-7, so the J call may be wrong. The CDR3 covers 12 residues. Germline CDR1 SGHTA, CDR2 FQGNSA. The CDR3, as DNA: TGTGCCAGCAGCTTCTCGGGAGTCGAGCAGTACTTC. The encoded protein is CASSFSGVEQYF.

The chain is built from TRBV3-1 and TRBJ1-6, with D uncertain. Trimming pared 1 base from V and 13 bases from J, leaving 8 bases between. The CDR3 covers 12 residues. CDR1 LGHDT and CDR2 YNNKEL come from the germline V gene (reference sequence). The CDR3 nucleotides read TGTGCCAGCAGCCAAGGCAGCTCGCCCCTCCACTTT. It specifies CASSQGSSPLHF. The entire variable domain, with the rest obtained from reference TRBV3-1 and TRBJ1-6, is as follows: DTAVSQTPKYLVTQMGNDKSIKCEQNLGHDTMYWYKQDSKKFLKIMFSYNNKELIINETVPNRFSPKSPDKAHLNLHINSLELGDSAVYFCASSQGSSPLHFGNGTRLTVT.

This clonotype has only a few counts. The chain combines TRBV11-2 with TRBJ2-5; D is unclear. The germline V gene encodes CDR1 SGHAT and CDR2 FQNNGV. The V end lost 2 bases, the J end lost 5 bases, and 12 bases lay between the germline ends. This CDR3 spans 14 amino acids. The CDR3 coding sequence is TGTGCCAGCAGCTTATGGCTCGGGTCGGAGACCCAGTACTTC. It yields the protein CASSLWLGSETQYF.

Comment on this clonotype: Sequence at one end of the junction differs from germline and may be a read error. The chain joins TRBV7-7 to TRBJ2-7; D gene ambiguous. In germline, CDR1 is SSHAT, CDR2 FNYEAQ (reference sequence). CDR3 length equals 14 residues. CDR3 amino acids: CASSLHGRSYEQYF. In nucleotides, the CDR3 is TGTGCTAGCAGCTTACACGGCAGGTCCTACGAGCAGTACTTC.

This clonotype occurred a few times. The chain recombines TRBV7-9 with TRBJ2-4; D is ambiguous. Trimming pared 1 base from V and 0 bases from J, leaving 19 bases between. In germline, CDR1 is SEHNR, CDR2 FQNEAQ (reference sequence). The CDR3 contains 19 residues. CDR3 nucleotide sequence: TGTGCCAGCAGCTTAGGGCTAGTTTCTTCCCACCTAGCCAAAAACATTCAGTACTTC. Translation gives CASSLGLVSSHLAKNIQYF.

This clonotype was picked up a small number of times. The chain carries TRBV15 and TRBJ1-5, with 10 bases that match TRBD1. Germline-derived CDR1 and CDR2 are LNHNV and YYDKDF (reference sequence). V was pared by 2 bases and J by 5 bases, with 6 bases of the junction left unmatched. The CDR3 length is 16 residues. In DNA form, the CDR3 reads TGTGCCACCAGCAGATACGGGACAGGGGACCATCAGCCCCAGCATTTT. Translation gives CATSRYGTGDHQPQHF.

This clonotype has a handful of counts. The gene calls are TRBV7-9 and TRBJ2-7; no firm D call. The CDR3 runs 14 residues. Germline CDR1 reads SEHNR; CDR2 reads FQNEAQ (reference sequence). V was cut by 1 base and J by 3 bases, with 10 bases left in between. CDR3 loop: CASSLVGRYYEQYF. CDR3 DNA sequence: TGTGCCAGCAGCTTAGTCGGCAGATACTACGAGCAGTACTTC.